The 2 T cell receptor beta chains below all came from one sample that was sequenced in a study of cytomegalovirus exposure and HLA in healthy donors. Primers: 60 Vbeta forward and 13 Jbeta reverse. The repertoire was sequenced with immunoSEQ multiplex PCR; TCRdb's copy has only in-frame clones and lacks some. The sample carries around 210,000 clones, over 75% recorded once. The sample consisted of PBMCs. The receptor set was obtained from a boy under 18 in good health and CMV-seronegative.

The chain employs TRBV5-1 and TRBJ2-5; D ambiguous. This CDR3 region has 14 residues. Germline CDR1 SGHRS, CDR2 YFSETQ. Trimming took 0 bases from V and 5 from J, leaving 11 bases between them. The chain's CDR3 is CASSLAFIGETQYF. The CDR3 DNA sequence: TGCGCCAGCAGCTTGGCCTTCATCGGGGAGACCCAGTACTTC. Full variable domain (missing parts from reference TRBV5-1 and TRBJ2-5): KAGVTQTPRYLIKTRGQQVTLSCSPISGHRSVSWYQQTPGQGLQFLFEYFSETQRNKGNFPGRFSGRQFSNSRSEMNVSTLELGDSALYLCASSLAFIGETQYFGPGTRLLVL.

The chain has TRBV4-1 and TRBJ1-2; D not certain. Germline CDR1 is MGHRA and CDR2 is YSYEKL. The CDR3 extends over 14 amino acids. V was pared by 1 base and J by 8 bases, with 14 bases between. CDR3: CASSQAPPERGYTF. The DNA for the CDR3 is TGCGCCAGCAGCCAAGCTCCCCCCGAGAGAGGCTACACCTTC.